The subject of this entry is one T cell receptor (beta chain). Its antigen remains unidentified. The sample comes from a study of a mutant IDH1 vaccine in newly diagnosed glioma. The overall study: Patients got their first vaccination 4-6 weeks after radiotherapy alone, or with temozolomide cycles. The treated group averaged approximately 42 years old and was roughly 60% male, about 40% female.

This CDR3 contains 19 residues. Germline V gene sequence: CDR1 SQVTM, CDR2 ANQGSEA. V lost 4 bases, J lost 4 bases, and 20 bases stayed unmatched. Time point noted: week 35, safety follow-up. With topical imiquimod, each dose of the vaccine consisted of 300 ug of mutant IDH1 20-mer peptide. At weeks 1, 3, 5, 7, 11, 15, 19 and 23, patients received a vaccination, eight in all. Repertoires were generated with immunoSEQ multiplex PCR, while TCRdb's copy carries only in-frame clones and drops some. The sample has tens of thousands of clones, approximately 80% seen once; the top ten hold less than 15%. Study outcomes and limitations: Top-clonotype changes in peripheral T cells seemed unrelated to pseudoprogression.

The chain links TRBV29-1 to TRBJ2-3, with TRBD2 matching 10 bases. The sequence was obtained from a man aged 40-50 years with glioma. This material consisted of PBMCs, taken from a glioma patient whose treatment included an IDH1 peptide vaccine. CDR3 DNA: TGCAGCGTTGTATCGGCCATAAGGCTAGCGGGAGTGTACGCAGATACGCAGTATTTT. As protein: CSVVSAIRLAGVYADTQYF.